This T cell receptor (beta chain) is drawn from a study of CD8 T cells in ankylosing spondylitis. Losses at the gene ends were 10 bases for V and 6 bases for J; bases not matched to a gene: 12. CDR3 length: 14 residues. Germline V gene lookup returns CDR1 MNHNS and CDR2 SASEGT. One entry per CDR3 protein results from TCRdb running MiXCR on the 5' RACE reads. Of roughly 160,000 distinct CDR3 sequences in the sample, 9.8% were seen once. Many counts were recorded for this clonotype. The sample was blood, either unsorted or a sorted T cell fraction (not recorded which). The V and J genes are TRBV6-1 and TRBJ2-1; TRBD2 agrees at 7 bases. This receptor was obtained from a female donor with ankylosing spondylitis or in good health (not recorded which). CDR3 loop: CATSRDYPFNEQFF. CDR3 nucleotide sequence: TGTGCCACTTCCCGGGACTACCCCTTCAATGAGCAGTTCTTC.